The next 21 T cell receptor beta chains were all read from a single sample in a study of blood T cell repertoires in COVID-19. The assay was immunoSEQ multiplex PCR, and TCRdb's table has in-frame clones only and misses some. Found here are 300,000 to 350,000 clones, 90% of them singletons; the top ten hold almost 4%. The specimen was PBMCs or T cells enriched from blood (not recorded which). These receptors all come from a woman in her 30s who had been exposed to COVID-19.

The chain has TRBV4-3 and TRBJ2-3; 9 bases line up with TRBD1. Germline CDR1 is LGHNA and CDR2 is YSLEER. The length of the CDR3 is 16 residues. The ends lost 4 bases at V and 6 bases at J; junction bases unmatched: 11. CDR3 protein: CASSPLQGALADTQYF. CDR3 in DNA: TGCGCCAGCAGCCCATTACAGGGGGCTCTGGCTGATACGCAGTATTTT.

V usage is TRBV5-6 and J usage is TRBJ1-2, with TRBD1 identical over 8 bases. The CDR3 has 14 residues. V trimming: 4 bases; J trimming: 4 bases; junction bases outside the gene matches: 6. Germline loops: CDR1 SGHDT, CDR2 YYEEEE. CDR3 DNA: TGTGCCAGCAGCCAGGGCGGGACAGGCTATGGCTACACCTTC. Its translation: CASSQGGTGYGYTF.

The chain employs TRBV5-3 and TRBJ1-1; unclear D gene. TRBV5-3 is placed among ORFs of uncertain function. V was trimmed by 5 bases and J by 8 bases, leaving 4 bases between them. The CDR3 is 9 amino acids. The CDR3 spells CARRAEAFF. CDR3 coding DNA: TGTGCCAGAAGAGCCGAAGCTTTCTTT.

The CDR3 DNA is TGTGCCAGCAGCCATCGTGGGCGTAACACTGAAGCTTTCTTT. Protein sequence: CASSHRGRNTEAFF. V usage is TRBV6-2 or TRBV6-3 and J usage is TRBJ1-1; D unclear. CDR3 length equals 14 residues. Between the trimmed V and J ends, which lost 6 bases and 2 bases, there was a span of 13 bases. CDR1 MNHEY and CDR2 SVGEGT come from the germline V gene.

V is TRBV2 and J is TRBJ2-3, with 11 bases fitting TRBD2. The CDR3 loop spans 15 amino acids. V shed 5 bases, J shed 4 bases, and the junction held 5 bases outside the gene matches. CDR1 SNHLY and CDR2 FYNNEI come from the germline V gene. DNA of the CDR3: TGTGCCAGCAGTTTTAGCGGGGGGGGCTCAGATACGCAGTATTTT. Translating gives CASSFSGGGSDTQYF.

This clone was counted a few times. The genes are TRBV10-1 and TRBJ1-3; D ambiguous. Germline V CDR1 and CDR2: WNHNN, SYGVQD (reference sequence). The CDR3 consists of 17 residues. V shed 9 bases and J shed 0 bases, with 21 bases lying between them. The CDR3 here is CARQCRGILSSGNTIYF. CDR3 coding DNA: TGCGCCAGACAATGTAGAGGAATCCTTAGCTCTGGAAACACCATATATTTT.

The V gene is TRBV3-1 (or the pseudogene TRBV3-2), the J gene TRBJ1-1; D unclear. Germline V lookup: CDR1 LGHDT, CDR2 YNNKEL (reference sequence). The V end lost 4 bases, the J end lost 0 bases, and 15 bases lay between the germline ends. This CDR3 comprises 16 residues. The CDR3 here is CASSLLKHSLNTEAFF. The DNA for the CDR3 is TGTGCCAGCAGCCTCCTAAAGCACAGTCTGAACACTGAAGCTTTCTTT.

This chain uses TRBV29-1 with TRBJ2-7, with TRBD1 as a possible D gene (5 bases). The CDR3 runs 13 residues. Between the trimmed V and J ends, which lost 4 bases and 1 base, there was a span of 11 bases. Germline CDR1 SQVTM, CDR2 ANQGSEA. In DNA form, the CDR3 reads TGCAGCGTTGGACAGTCTCCGTCCTACGAGCAGTACTTC. This sequence encodes CSVGQSPSYEQYF.

The rearrangement uses TRBV5-1 and TRBJ1-6; perhaps TRBD1 as D (6 bases). This CDR3 has 18 residues. CDR1 SGHRS and CDR2 YFSETQ come from the germline V gene. V lost 5 bases and J 0 bases, leaving 18 bases between the germline ends. The CDR3 nucleotides are TGCGCCAGCAGGGCGAGTTCAGGGGAGGGCTCCTATAATTCACCCCTCCACTTT. This gives the protein CASRASSGEGSYNSPLHF.

V usage is TRBV9 and J usage is TRBJ2-3; 7 bases line up with TRBD1. This CDR3 region has 15 residues. Germline V gives CDR1 SGDLS, CDR2 YYNGEE. Unmatched junction bases numbered 4, after V lost 1 base and J lost 2 bases. The CDR3 sequence is CASSVQGENTDTQYF. Here the CDR3 DNA reads TGTGCCAGCAGCGTACAGGGGGAGAACACAGATACGCAGTATTTT.

The V and J genes are TRBV7-9 and TRBJ1-1, with D unresolved. Germline V gene lookup returns CDR1 SEHNR and CDR2 FQNEAQ (reference sequence). CDR3 length equals 14 residues. The germline V and J ends were trimmed by 5 bases and 7 bases, with 17 bases remaining between them. The CDR3 protein is CASSPGLTMSEAFF. In DNA, the CDR3 is TGTGCCAGCAGCCCCGGTCTAACGATGAGTGAAGCTTTCTTT.

The chain uses TRBV5-5 and TRBJ2-3; TRBD2 matches at 15 bases. Trimming cost V 5 bases and J 0 bases; bases outside gene matches: 7. The germline V gene encodes CDR1 SGHKS and CDR2 YYEKEE (reference sequence). The CDR3 runs to 18 residues. In nucleotides, the CDR3 is TGTGCCAGCAGACCCGGGACTAGCGGGGGGACCAGCACAGATACGCAGTATTTT. Its protein is CASRPGTSGGTSTDTQYF.

The chain uses TRBV6-5 and TRBJ1-3; D is unresolved. The V gene's germline CDR1 is MNHEY and CDR2 SVGAGI. V dropped 6 bases and J dropped 2 bases, with 11 bases sitting between them. This CDR3 comprises 14 residues. CDR3 nucleotide sequence: TGTGCCAGCAGGGGCGGGGTTACTGGAAACACCATATATTTT. It yields the protein CASRGGVTGNTIYF.

The chain couples TRBV10-3 to TRBJ2-3; the match to TRBD2 covers 10 bases. Germline-derived CDR1 and CDR2 are ENHRY and SYGVKD. V shed 9 bases, J shed 1 base, and the junction held 10 bases outside the gene matches. The CDR3 covers 16 residues. CDR3 amino acids: CAITPGLAFRTDTQYF. CDR3 sequence (DNA): TGTGCCATTACCCCGGGACTAGCGTTCCGCACAGATACGCAGTATTTT.

In this sample, this clone turned up once. V and J are TRBV7-9 and TRBJ1-1; no definite D call. The CDR3 is made up of 13 amino acids. The V and J ends lost 2 bases and 9 bases respectively, with 13 bases between them. CDR1 SEHNR and CDR2 FQNEAQ come from the germline V gene (reference sequence). CDR3 sequence: CASSLKEGGKAFF. As DNA, the CDR3 is TGTGCCAGCAGCTTAAAGGAGGGTGGGAAAGCTTTCTTT.

This clone has just one count. The chain links TRBV9 to TRBJ1-1, with 9 bases fitting TRBD1. Trimming cost V 0 bases and J 4 bases; bases outside gene matches: 10. The CDR3 length is 17 residues. Germline CDR1 reads SGDLS; CDR2 reads YYNGEE. The CDR3 bases are TGTGCCAGCAGCGTAGGAAGGGGACAGGGAAGGTTCACTGAAGCTTTCTTT. Encoded protein: CASSVGRGQGRFTEAFF.

This sequence joins TRBV7-9 and TRBJ2-2, with TRBD1 as a possible D gene (5 bases). Germline assignment: CDR1 SEHNR and CDR2 FQNEAQ (reference sequence). This CDR3 contains 17 residues. V lost 5 bases, J lost 0 bases, and 16 bases lay in between. CDR3 sequence reads: CASSLTDNVPNTGELFF. In nucleotides, the CDR3 is TGTGCCAGCAGCCTGACAGATAATGTACCGAACACCGGGGAGCTGTTTTTT.

The J gene is TRBJ1-4, the V gene TRBV5-4; D not certain. The CDR3 length is 13 residues. Trimming pared 3 bases from V and 7 bases from J, leaving 10 bases between. Germline assignment: CDR1 SGHNT and CDR2 YYREEE (reference sequence). The CDR3: CASSSRSGEKLFF. The CDR3 DNA follows: TGTGCCAGCAGCTCCCGATCGGGTGAAAAACTGTTTTTT.

V usage is TRBV6-2 or TRBV6-3 and J usage is TRBJ2-7, with unresolved D. There are 13 residues in the CDR3. Trimming removed 0 bases at V and 3 bases at J, with 6 bases between. The germline V gene encodes CDR1 MNHEY and CDR2 SVGEGT. The CDR3 coding sequence is TGTGCCAGCAGTTACTCGGGCAGCTACGAGCAGTACTTC. The encoded protein is CASSYSGSYEQYF.

This chain joins TRBV7-2 and TRBJ2-5, with D perhaps matching TRBD2 (5 bases). Trimming took 5 bases from V and 5 from J, leaving 9 bases between them. Germline V gives CDR1 SGHTA, CDR2 FQGNSA. The CDR3 runs 12 residues. CDR3 in amino acids: CASSRGWETQYF. The CDR3 DNA sequence: TGTGCCAGCAGCCGAGGGTGGGAGACCCAGTACTTC. The variable domain in full, with the rest retrieved from reference TRBV7-2 and TRBJ2-5, is GAGVSQSPSNKVTEKGKDVELRCDPISGHTALYWYRQSLGQGLEFLIYFQGNSAPDKSGLPSDRFSAERTGGSVSTLTIQRTQQEDSAVYLCASSRGWETQYFGPGTRLLVL.

The J gene is TRBJ2-3, the V gene TRBV9, with TRBD2 matching over 8 bases. The length of the CDR3 is 18 residues. V dropped 0 bases and J dropped 5; count of bases not matched to a gene: 14. Germline V gene data show CDR1 as SGDLS and CDR2 as YYNGEE. The CDR3 region has the DNA TGTGCCAGCAGCGTAGGCGGCCGGGGGGGCCGTCGCGGAGATACGCAGTATTTT. Protein sequence: CASSVGGRGGRRGDTQYF.